This TCR beta chain was observed in a study of blood T cell repertoires in COVID-19. Background on the study: Sources were T cells, B-cell-depleted T cells, or PBMCs; the material itself was cDNA or gDNA.

The CDR3 has 16 residues. Germline CDR1 reads MGHRA; CDR2 reads YSYEKL. The trim removed 0 bases at V and 7 bases at J, leaving 11 bases unmatched. In this sample, this clone turned up many times. Profiled with immunoSEQ multiplex PCR; TCRdb holds only in-frame clones, not every one. The sample records tens of thousands of clones, roughly 76% being singletons. The sequencing sample was made of peripheral blood. The J gene is TRBJ1-2, the V gene TRBV4-1; 7 nucleotides match TRBD1. The receptor was derived from a man between 65 and 80 years old with active or convalescent COVID-19. The CDR3 spells CASSQDPQGRQGGYTF. CDR3 coding DNA: TGCGCCAGCAGCCAAGATCCGCAGGGGCGACAGGGTGGCTACACCTTC.